This entry lists 4 T cell receptor beta chains sequenced from one sample in a study of cytomegalovirus exposure and HLA in healthy donors. It was with 60 Vbeta and 13 Jbeta primers that the PCR ran. Sequenced by immunoSEQ multiplex PCR; TCRdb stores in-frame clones only, minus some. In the table there are 200,000 or so clones, roughly 83% of which are singletons. Material for sequencing was PBMCs. These TCRs come from a male donor in good health and CMV-seropositive.

The chain has TRBV25-1 and TRBJ1-5; no reliable D call. This CDR3 contains 14 residues. Trimming removed 4 bases at V and 3 bases at J, with 10 bases between. The germline CDR1 and CDR2 sequences are MGHDK and SYGVNS. CDR3 sequence: CASSGGQFNQPQHF. CDR3 bases: TGTGCCAGCAGTGGAGGGCAATTCAATCAGCCCCAGCATTTT. Variable domain in full (rest from reference TRBV25-1 and TRBJ1-5): EADIYQTPRYLVIGTGKKITLECSQTMGHDKMYWYQQDPGMELHLIHYSYGVNSTEKGDLSSESTVSRIRTEHFPLTLESARPSHTSQYLCASSGGQFNQPQHFGDGTRLSIL.

The rearrangement uses TRBV5-1 and TRBJ2-4, with D maybe TRBD1 (7 bases). CDR1 and CDR2 (germline): SGHRS, YFSETQ. Trimming took 0 bases from V and 6 from J, leaving 16 bases between them. The length of the CDR3 is 16 residues. CDR3: CASSLGETGTGNIQYF. As DNA, the CDR3 is TGCGCCAGCAGCTTGGGGGAGACAGGGACTGGAAACATTCAGTACTTC.

This chain uses TRBV7-2 with TRBJ1-3; 8 bases agree with TRBD1. Germline loops: CDR1 SGHTA, CDR2 FQGNSA. With V trimmed by 3 bases and J by 4 bases, 5 bases remained unmatched. The CDR3 is made up of 15 amino acids. The CDR3 region is CASSFDRGEGNTIYF. CDR3 in DNA: TGTGCCAGCAGCTTTGACAGGGGCGAAGGAAACACCATATATTTT.

V is TRBV7-6 and J is TRBJ1-5, with a tentative D call TRBD1 (5 bases). This CDR3 has 13 residues. The germline V and J ends were trimmed by 2 bases and 4 bases, with 6 bases remaining between them. CDR1 and CDR2 (germline): SGHVS, FNYEAQ. CDR3 sequence (DNA): TGTGCCAGCAGCTTAAGGACAAATCAGCCCCAGCATTTT. Protein: CASSLRTNQPQHF.